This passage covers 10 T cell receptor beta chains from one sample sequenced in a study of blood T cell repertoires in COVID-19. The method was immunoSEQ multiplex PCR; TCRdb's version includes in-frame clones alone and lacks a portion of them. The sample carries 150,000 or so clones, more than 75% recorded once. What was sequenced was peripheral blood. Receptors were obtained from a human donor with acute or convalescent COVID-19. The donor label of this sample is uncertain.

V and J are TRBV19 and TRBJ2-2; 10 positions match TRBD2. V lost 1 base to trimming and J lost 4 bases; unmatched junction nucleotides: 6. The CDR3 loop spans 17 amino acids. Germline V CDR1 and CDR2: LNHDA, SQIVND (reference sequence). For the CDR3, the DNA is TGTGCCAGTAGTATAGGTAGCGGGGGGCCGGGCACCGGGGAGCTGTTTTTT. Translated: CASSIGSGGPGTGELFF.

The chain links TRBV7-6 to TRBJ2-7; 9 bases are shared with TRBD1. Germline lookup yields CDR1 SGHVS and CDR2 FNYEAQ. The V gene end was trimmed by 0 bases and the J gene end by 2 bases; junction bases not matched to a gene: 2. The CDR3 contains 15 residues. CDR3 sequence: CASSLAGTGPYEQYF. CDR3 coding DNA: TGTGCCAGCAGCTTAGCGGGGACAGGGCCCTACGAGCAGTACTTC. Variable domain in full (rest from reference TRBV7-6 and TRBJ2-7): GAGVSQSPRYKVTKRGQDVALRCDPISGHVSLYWYRQALGQGPEFLTYFNYEAQQDKSGLPNDRFSAERPEGSISTLTIQRTEQRDSAMYRCASSLAGTGPYEQYFGPGTRLTVT.

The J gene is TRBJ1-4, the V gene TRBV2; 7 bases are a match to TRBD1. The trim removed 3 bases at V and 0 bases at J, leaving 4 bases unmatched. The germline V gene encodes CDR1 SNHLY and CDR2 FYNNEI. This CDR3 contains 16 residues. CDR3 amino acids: CASSDGTATTNEKLFF. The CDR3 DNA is TGTGCCAGCAGTGATGGGACAGCCACAACTAATGAAAAACTGTTTTTT.

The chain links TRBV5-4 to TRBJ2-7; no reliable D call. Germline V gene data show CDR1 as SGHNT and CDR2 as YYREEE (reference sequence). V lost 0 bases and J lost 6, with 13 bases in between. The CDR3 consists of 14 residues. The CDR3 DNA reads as TGTGCCAGCAGCTTGGCGGGTACCGACGGCGAGCAGTACTTC. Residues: CASSLAGTDGEQYF.

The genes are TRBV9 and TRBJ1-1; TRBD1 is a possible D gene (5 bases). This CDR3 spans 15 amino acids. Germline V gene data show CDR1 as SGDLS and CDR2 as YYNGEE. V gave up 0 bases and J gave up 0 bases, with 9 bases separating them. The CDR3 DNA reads TGTGCCAGCAGCGTAGCTCAGGGAATGAACACTGAAGCTTTCTTT. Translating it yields CASSVAQGMNTEAFF.

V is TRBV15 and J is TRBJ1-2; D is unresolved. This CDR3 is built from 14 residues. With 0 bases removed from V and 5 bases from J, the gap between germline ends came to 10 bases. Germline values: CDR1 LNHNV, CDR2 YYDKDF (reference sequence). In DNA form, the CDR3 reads TGTGCCACCAGCAGAGAGAGGGCGGTTTATGGCTACACCTTC. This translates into CATSRERAVYGYTF.

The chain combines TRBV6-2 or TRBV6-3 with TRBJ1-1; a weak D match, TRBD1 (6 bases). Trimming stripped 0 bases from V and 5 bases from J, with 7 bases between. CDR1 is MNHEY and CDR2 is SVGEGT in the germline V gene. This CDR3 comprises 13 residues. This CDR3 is CASSYSGTTEAFF. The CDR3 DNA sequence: TGTGCCAGCAGTTACTCCGGGACAACTGAAGCTTTCTTT.

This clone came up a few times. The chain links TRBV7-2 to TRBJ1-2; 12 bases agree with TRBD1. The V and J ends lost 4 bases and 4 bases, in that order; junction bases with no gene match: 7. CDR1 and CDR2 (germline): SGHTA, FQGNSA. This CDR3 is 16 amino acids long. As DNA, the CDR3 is TGTGCCAGCAGCTCGGGACAGGGGGCGCTTCCCTATGGCTACACCTTC. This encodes CASSSGQGALPYGYTF.

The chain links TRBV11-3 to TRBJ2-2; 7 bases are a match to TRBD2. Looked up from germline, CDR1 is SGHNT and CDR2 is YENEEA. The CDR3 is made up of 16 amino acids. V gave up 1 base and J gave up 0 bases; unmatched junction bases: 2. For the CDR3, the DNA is TGTGCCAGCAGCTTAGCCAGCGGGGCGAACACCGGGGAGCTGTTTTTT. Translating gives CASSLASGANTGELFF.

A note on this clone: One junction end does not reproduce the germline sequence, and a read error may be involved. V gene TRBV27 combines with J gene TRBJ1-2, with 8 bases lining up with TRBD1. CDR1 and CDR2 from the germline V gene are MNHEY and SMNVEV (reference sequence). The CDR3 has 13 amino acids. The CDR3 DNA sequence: TGTGCCAGCAGTTATGGTCGGACAGGGCCTTCCTTATTC. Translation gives CASSYGRTGPSLF.